A selection of T cell receptor beta chains follows, all from one sample in a study of blood T cell repertoires in COVID-19. TCRdb keeps only in-frame clones here, not all; method: immunoSEQ multiplex PCR. Found here are more than 85,000 clones, approximately 84% of them singletons; the top ten hold 4% to 5.5%. The sequenced sample consisted of peripheral blood. These receptors were obtained from a human donor in a cohort sampled during active COVID-19. CDR3s include the opening cysteine and the closing phenylalanine or tryptophan. Fields, in order: D gene, J gene, clone size, V gene, CDR3 DNA, CDR3 protein. The D gene is left open where the match is weak. Clone size is shown for a subset of rows, as once, few, many or a class of expanded clone.

TRBD1	TRBJ1-5	NA	TRBV2	TGTGCCAGCAGGGGGGACAGGGAAGAAAGCAATCAGCCCCAGCATTTT	CASRGDREESNQPQHF
TRBD1	TRBJ1-2	few	TRBV6-5	TGTGCCAGCAGTTCCCTGGGGACAGGGGCTGGCTACACCTTC	CASSSLGTGAGYTF
NA	TRBJ2-7	NA	TRBV4-3	TGCGCCAGCAGCCAAGAAAGCCTAGTGAGCTCCTACGAGCAGTACTTC	CASSQESLVSSYEQYF
NA	TRBJ1-5	NA	TRBV6-5	TGTGCCAGCAGTTACTCATGGGGAGGCGGGTATCAGCCCCAGCATTTT	CASSYSWGGGYQPQHF
NA	TRBJ2-5	NA	TRBV5-1	TGCGCCAGCAGCGCAAACCAGGGTCCCCAAGAGACCCAGTACTTC	CASSANQGPQETQYF
TRBD2	TRBJ2-3	NA	TRBV7-9	TGTGCCAGCAGCTCTTGGACTAGCGGGGGCACAGATACGCAGTATTTT	CASSSWTSGGTDTQYF
TRBD2	TRBJ2-7	NA	TRBV14	TGTGCCAGCAGCCAGGCCTCGGGGGGAATGGGCGAGCAGTACTTC	CASSQASGGMGEQYF
NA	TRBJ2-1	NA	TRBV7-9	TGTGCCAGCAGCTTATTCAGACAGCCAAACTACAATGAGCAGTTCTTC	CASSLFRQPNYNEQFF
TRBD2	TRBJ2-3	NA	TRBV2	TGTGCCAGCAGTGGACCTTGGACTAGCGGGGGGGGATGGGGCACAGATACGCAGTATTTT	CASSGPWTSGGGWGTDTQYF
NA	TRBJ1-3	NA	TRBV3-1/TRBV3-2	TGTGCCAGCAGCCATGGAGACCCCGGAAACACCATATATTTT	CASSHGDPGNTIYF
TRBD2	TRBJ2-6	NA	TRBV7-2	TGTGCCAGCAGCTTAGTAGGGCAGCGGGGGTTGTCTGGGGCCAACGTCCTGACTTTC	CASSLVGQRGLSGANVLTF
NA	TRBJ1-1	NA	TRBV6-2/TRBV6-3	TGTGCCAGCAGTTTTGGGCAGCCGAACACTGAAGCTTTCTTT	CASSFGQPNTEAFF
NA	TRBJ1-5	few	TRBV19	TGTGCCAGTAGGTTACAGGGAATTGGCAATCAGCCCCAGCATTTT	CASRLQGIGNQPQHF
TRBD2	TRBJ2-1	NA	TRBV20-1	TGCAGTGCTAGTAAACCTAGCGGGGCTGGCAATGAGCAGTTCTTC	CSASKPSGAGNEQFF
TRBD1	TRBJ1-2	NA	TRBV12-3/TRBV12-4	TGTGCCAGCAGCACAGGGGTGGACTATGGCTACACCTTC	CASSTGVDYGYTF
TRBD2	TRBJ2-5	NA	TRBV7-2	TGTGCCAGCAGCTACCACCGACTAGCGGGGGGGGCGCCGGCCCAGTACTTC	CASSYHRLAGGAPAQYF
TRBD2	TRBJ2-5	NA	TRBV19	TGTGCCAGTAGTATCGAAGCGGGGGACCCTGGGGCCCAGTACTTC	CASSIEAGDPGAQYF
TRBD2	TRBJ2-3	NA	TRBV6-6	TGTGCCAGCAGTTTTACTAGCGCGACAGATACGCAGTATTTT	CASSFTSATDTQYF
NA	TRBJ1-1	NA	TRBV6-5	TGTGCCAGCAGGCGAGGGACTCAGGGCACTGAAGCTTTCTTT	CASRRGTQGTEAFF
NA	TRBJ1-1	NA	TRBV7-2	TGTGCCAGCAGCTGGGGGCGAATGGGAGCTTTCTTT	CASSWGRMGAFF
NA	TRBJ2-3	NA	TRBV7-8	TGTGCCAGCAACTTGGCTTTGAACGCAGATACGCAGTATTTT	CASNLALNADTQYF
NA	TRBJ1-3	NA	TRBV19	TGTGCCAGTGGAGGCAGGGGCCTACCCTCTGGAAACACCATATATTTT	CASGGRGLPSGNTIYF
TRBD1	TRBJ1-2	NA	TRBV25-1	TGTGCCAGCAGTTCTGACAGGGGTCGTGGCTACACCTTC	CASSSDRGRGYTF
NA	TRBJ1-2	NA	TRBV2	TGTGCCAGCAGTGAAGGGCCACGGGGTGGCTACACCTTC	CASSEGPRGGYTF
NA	TRBJ2-3	NA	TRBV19	TGTGCCAGTAGTGGAGGGAGGAACACAGATACGCAGTATTTT	CASSGGRNTDTQYF
NA	TRBJ1-5	NA	TRBV6-2/TRBV6-3	TGTGCCAGCAGTTATCACAAGGACAGCACCATATCTCATAGCAATCAGCCCCAGCATTTT	CASSYHKDSTISHSNQPQHF
TRBD2	TRBJ2-3	NA	TRBV7-8	TGTGCCAGCAGCTACCCTAGCGGAAGCACAGATACGCAGTATTTT	CASSYPSGSTDTQYF
TRBD1	TRBJ2-5	NA	TRBV28	TGTGCCAGCAGTTCGACAGGGACGGCTCAAGAGACCCAGTACTTC	CASSSTGTAQETQYF
TRBD2	TRBJ2-1	NA	TRBV7-3	TGTGCCAGCAGCTCGCCGGGCGAGACTAGCGGGTTGAATGAGCAGTTCTTC	CASSSPGETSGLNEQFF
TRBD1	TRBJ1-4	NA	TRBV13	TGTGCCAGCAGCCATGGGACAGGAGCGACTAATGAAAAACTGTTTTTT	CASSHGTGATNEKLFF
TRBD1	TRBJ2-5	NA	TRBV19	TGTGCCAGTAGTATAGGACCGGGACAGCAAGAGACCCAGTACTTC	CASSIGPGQQETQYF
NA	TRBJ1-4	NA	TRBV5-1	TGCGCCAGCAGCTTGGGAGGTGGTAATGAAAAACTGTTTTTT	CASSLGGGNEKLFF
NA	TRBJ1-2	NA	TRBV19	TGTGCCACTGGACAGTCTAACTATGGCTACACCTTC	CATGQSNYGYTF
TRBD1	TRBJ1-5	NA	TRBV27	TGTGCCAGCAGTCCCCACTGGGACAGGAGGGGTCAGCCCCAGCATTTT	CASSPHWDRRGQPQHF
TRBD1	TRBJ1-2	NA	TRBV28	TGTGCCAGCAAGGGACAGGGGAGCCTCAACTATGGCTACACCTTC	CASKGQGSLNYGYTF
NA	TRBJ2-1	NA	TRBV9	TGTGCCAGCAGCGGAAAAGATCAGGGTTCCCATTTCTTC	CASSGKDQGSHFF
NA	TRBJ2-5	NA	TRBV7-2	TGTGCCAGCAGCTCTAACGGGGGGCGCCCAGAGACCCAGTACTTC	CASSSNGGRPETQYF
TRBD1	TRBJ1-1	once	TRBV19	TGTGCCAGTACCCTCCGACAGGGAAGATCCACTGAAGCTTTCTTT	CASTLRQGRSTEAFF
NA	TRBJ1-2	NA	TRBV5-4	TGTGCCAGCAGCTTGCGACTGGGGGCTTACTATGGCTACACCTTC	CASSLRLGAYYGYTF
NA	TRBJ1-5	NA	TRBV28	TGTGCCAGCAGTTTCTACAGGGATAGCAATCAGCCCCAGCATTTT	CASSFYRDSNQPQHF
TRBD1	TRBJ2-5	NA	TRBV2	TGTGCCAGCAGCCCATGGGACAGGGATCCCATAGAGACCCAGTACTTC	CASSPWDRDPIETQYF
NA	TRBJ2-1	NA	TRBV5-8	TGTGCCAGCAGCTTGAACAGGGCGACTGAGCAGTTCTTC	CASSLNRATEQFF
TRBD1	TRBJ1-2	once	TRBV5-1	TGCGCCAGCAGCTTGGCAGGGACAGCATTCTATGGCTACACCTTC	CASSLAGTAFYGYTF
NA	TRBJ2-3	NA	TRBV2	TGTGCCAGCAGTGCGGCATTGGAGGTAGATACGCAGTATTTT	CASSAALEVDTQYF
TRBD1	TRBJ2-7	many	TRBV9	TGTGCCAGCAGCGTAGCCGGACAGGGAAAGGGGAACGAGCAGTACTTC	CASSVAGQGKGNEQYF
TRBD1	TRBJ1-3	NA	TRBV5-1	TGCGCCAGCAGCTTGGACACAGGGGGAGCCTCATTTTCTGGAAACACCATATATTTT	CASSLDTGGASFSGNTIYF
TRBD1	TRBJ1-4	NA	TRBV7-2	TGTGCCAGCAGCTTCGCCGGGACAGGGAATGAAAAACTGTTTTTT	CASSFAGTGNEKLFF
TRBD2	TRBJ2-7	NA	TRBV9	TGTGCCAGCAGCGCAATGGGCATGGGGGGGAGCTCCTACGAGCAGTACTTC	CASSAMGMGGSSYEQYF
NA	TRBJ1-1	NA	TRBV7-9	TGTGCCAGCAGCTCGGGACTTCTGGGGAACACTGAAGCTTTCTTT	CASSSGLLGNTEAFF
TRBD1	TRBJ2-1	NA	TRBV11-2	TGTGCCAGCAGCCCTACGATGGGACAGGGGAATGAGCAGTTCTTC	CASSPTMGQGNEQFF
NA	TRBJ2-1	once	TRBV19	TGTGCCAGCTCGCGTACTGCTACTTCCTACAATGAGCAGTTCTTC	CASSRTATSYNEQFF